This T cell receptor beta chain was retrieved from a study of OX40 agonist ivuxolimab in advanced cancers. Study summary: Eligibility admitted prior anti-PD-1, anti-PD-L1 or anti-CTLA-4 therapy; 40% had some.

Study-wide results and caveats: Among the least clonally expanded were partial responders at 0.1-3.0 mg/kg.

Germline V gene data show CDR1 as MNHEY and CDR2 as SMNVEV (reference sequence). This CDR3 has 14 residues. V gave up 5 bases and J gave up 1 base, with 11 bases separating them. Here immunoSEQ multiplex PCR was the method, and the copy in TCRdb shows in-frame clones only, minus some. The sample has under 75,000 clones; roughly nine tenths are singletons. The timepoints at which blood was sampled were baseline, cycle 4 day 1, and cycle 7 day 1. Note on this clone: Antigen unknown.

This receptor was obtained from an adult with an advanced solid tumor such as melanoma, head and neck, liver or kidney cancer. The gene calls are TRBV27 and TRBJ2-5; TRBD1 might be the D (6 bases). Sequenced material: CD4+ or CD8+ T cells sorted from blood, taken in a trial of the OX40 agonist ivuxolimab. The CDR3 spells CASSKVRGQETQYF. CDR3 coding DNA: TGTGCCAGCAGTAAGGTCAGGGGCCAAGAGACCCAGTACTTC.